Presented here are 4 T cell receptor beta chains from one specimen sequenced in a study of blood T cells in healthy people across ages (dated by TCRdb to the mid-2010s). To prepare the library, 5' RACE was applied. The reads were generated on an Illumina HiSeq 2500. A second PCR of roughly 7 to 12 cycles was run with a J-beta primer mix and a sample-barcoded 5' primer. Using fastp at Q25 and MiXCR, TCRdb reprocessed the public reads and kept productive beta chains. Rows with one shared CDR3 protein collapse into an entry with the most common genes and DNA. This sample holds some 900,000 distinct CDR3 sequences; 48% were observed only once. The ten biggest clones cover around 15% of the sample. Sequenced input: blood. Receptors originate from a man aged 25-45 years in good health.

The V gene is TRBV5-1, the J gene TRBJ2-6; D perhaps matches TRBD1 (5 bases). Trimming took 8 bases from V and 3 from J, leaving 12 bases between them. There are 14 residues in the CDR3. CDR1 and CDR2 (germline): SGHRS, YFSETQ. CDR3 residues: CASQDTYGANVLTF. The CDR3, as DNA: TGCGCCAGTCAGGACACCTATGGGGCCAACGTCCTGACTTTC.

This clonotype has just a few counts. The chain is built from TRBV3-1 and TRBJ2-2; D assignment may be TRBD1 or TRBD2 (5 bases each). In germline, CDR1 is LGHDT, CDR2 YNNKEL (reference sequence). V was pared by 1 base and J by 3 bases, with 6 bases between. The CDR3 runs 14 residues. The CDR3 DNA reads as TGTGCCAGCAGCCAAGTGGGGGACACCGGGGAGCTGTTTTTT. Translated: CASSQVGDTGELFF. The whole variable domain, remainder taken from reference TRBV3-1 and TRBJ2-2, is DTAVSQTPKYLVTQMGNDKSIKCEQNLGHDTMYWYKQDSKKFLKIMFSYNNKELIINETVPNRFSPKSPDKAHLNLHINSLELGDSAVYFCASSQVGDTGELFFGEGSRLTVL.

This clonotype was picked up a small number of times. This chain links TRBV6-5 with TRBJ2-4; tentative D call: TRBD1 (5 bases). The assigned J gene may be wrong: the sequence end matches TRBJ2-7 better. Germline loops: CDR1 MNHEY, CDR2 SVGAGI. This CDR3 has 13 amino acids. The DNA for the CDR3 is TGTGCCAGCAGTTACAGGGGTACCCGCGAGCAGTACTTC. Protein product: CASSYRGTREQYF.

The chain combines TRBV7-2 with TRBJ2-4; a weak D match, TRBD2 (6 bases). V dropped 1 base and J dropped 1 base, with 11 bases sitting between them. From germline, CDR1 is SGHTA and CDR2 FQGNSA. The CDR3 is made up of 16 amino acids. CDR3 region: CASSLDRGSAKNIQYF. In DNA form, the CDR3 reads TGTGCCAGCAGCTTAGACCGGGGGTCTGCCAAAAACATTCAGTACTTC.